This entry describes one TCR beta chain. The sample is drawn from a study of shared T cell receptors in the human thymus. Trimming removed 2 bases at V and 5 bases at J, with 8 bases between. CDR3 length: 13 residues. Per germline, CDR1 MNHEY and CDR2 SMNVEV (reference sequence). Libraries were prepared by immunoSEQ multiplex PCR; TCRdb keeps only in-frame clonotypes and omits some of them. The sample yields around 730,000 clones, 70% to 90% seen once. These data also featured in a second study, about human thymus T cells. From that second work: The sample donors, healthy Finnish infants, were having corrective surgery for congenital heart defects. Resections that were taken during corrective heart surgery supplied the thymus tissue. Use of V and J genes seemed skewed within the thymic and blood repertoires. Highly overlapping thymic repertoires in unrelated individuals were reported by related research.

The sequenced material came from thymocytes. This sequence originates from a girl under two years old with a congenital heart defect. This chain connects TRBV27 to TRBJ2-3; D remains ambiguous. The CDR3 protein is CASSLQDRDTQYF. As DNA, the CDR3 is TGTGCCAGCAGTTTACAGGATCGAGATACGCAGTATTTT.